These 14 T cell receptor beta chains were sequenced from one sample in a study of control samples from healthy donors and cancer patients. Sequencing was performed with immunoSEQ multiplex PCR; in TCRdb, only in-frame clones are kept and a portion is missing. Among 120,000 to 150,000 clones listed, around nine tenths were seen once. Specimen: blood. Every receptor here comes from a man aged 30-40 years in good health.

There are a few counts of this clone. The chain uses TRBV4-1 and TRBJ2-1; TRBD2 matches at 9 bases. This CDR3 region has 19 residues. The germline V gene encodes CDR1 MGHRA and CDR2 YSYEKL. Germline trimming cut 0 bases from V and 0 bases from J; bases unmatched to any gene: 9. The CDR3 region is CASSQEGLALQSSYNEQFF. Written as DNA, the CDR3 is TGCGCCAGCAGCCAAGAGGGACTAGCCCTTCAGAGCTCCTACAATGAGCAGTTCTTC.

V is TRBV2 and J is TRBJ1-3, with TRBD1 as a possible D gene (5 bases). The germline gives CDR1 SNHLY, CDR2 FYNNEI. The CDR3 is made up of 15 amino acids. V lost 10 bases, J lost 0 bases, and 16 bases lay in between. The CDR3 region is CATSSQGNSGNTIYF. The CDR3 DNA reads TGTGCCACCTCTAGTCAGGGTAACTCTGGAAACACCATATATTTT. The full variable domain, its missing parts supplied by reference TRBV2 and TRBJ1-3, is EPEVTQTPSHQVTQMGQEVILRCVPISNHLYFYWYRQILGQKVEFLVSFYNNEISEKSEIFDDQFSVERPDGSNFTLKIRSTKLEDSAMYFCATSSQGNSGNTIYFGEGSWLTVV.

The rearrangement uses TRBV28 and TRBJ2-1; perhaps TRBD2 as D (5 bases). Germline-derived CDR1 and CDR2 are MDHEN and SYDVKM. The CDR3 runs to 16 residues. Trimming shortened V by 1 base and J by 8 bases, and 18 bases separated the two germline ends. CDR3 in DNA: TGTGCCAGCAGTTTATATTCTAGAAGAGGGAGTCATGAGCAGTTCTTC. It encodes CASSLYSRRGSHEQFF.

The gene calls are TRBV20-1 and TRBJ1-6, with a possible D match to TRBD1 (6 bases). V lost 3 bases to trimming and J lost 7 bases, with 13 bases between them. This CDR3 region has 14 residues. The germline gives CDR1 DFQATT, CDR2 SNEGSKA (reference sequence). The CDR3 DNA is TGCAGTGCTAGTGACAGGTTGGGGAATTCACCCCTCCACTTT. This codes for CSASDRLGNSPLHF.

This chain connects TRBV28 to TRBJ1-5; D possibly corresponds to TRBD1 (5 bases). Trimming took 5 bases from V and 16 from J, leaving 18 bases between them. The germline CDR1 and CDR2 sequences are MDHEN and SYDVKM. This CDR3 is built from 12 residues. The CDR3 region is CASSPSGRTEHF. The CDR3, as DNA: TGTGCCAGCAGTCCGTCGGGACGGACGGAACATTTT.

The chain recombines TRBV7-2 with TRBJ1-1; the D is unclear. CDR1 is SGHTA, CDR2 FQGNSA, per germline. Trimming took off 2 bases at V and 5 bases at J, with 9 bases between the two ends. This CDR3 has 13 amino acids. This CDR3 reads CASSLSFRTEAFF. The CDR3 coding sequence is TGTGCCAGCAGCTTATCTTTCCGGACTGAAGCTTTCTTT.

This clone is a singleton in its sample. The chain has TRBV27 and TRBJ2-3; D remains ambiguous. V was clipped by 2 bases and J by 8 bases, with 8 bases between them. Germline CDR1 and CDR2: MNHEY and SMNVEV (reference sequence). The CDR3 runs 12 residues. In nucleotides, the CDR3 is TGTGCCAGCAGTTTACCGCGCGGTACGCAGTATTTT. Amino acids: CASSLPRGTQYF.

CDR3 nucleotides: TGTGCCAGCAGCCGAGGACAGTTTTACGAGCAGTACTTC. It codes for CASSRGQFYEQYF. The chain joins TRBV6-5 to TRBJ2-7; tentative D call: TRBD1 (6 bases). The germline CDR1 and CDR2 sequences are MNHEY and SVGAGI. V lost 6 bases, J lost 4 bases, and 13 bases lay in between. The length of the CDR3 is 13 residues.

CDR3 protein: CASSLPPGSRETQYF. DNA of the CDR3: TGTGCCAGCAGTCTCCCCCCGGGCTCAAGGGAGACCCAGTACTTC. The chain couples TRBV28 to TRBJ2-5; unclear D gene. The germline CDR1 and CDR2 sequences are MDHEN and SYDVKM. The CDR3 covers 15 residues. The V end lost 5 bases, the J end lost 5 bases, and 18 bases lay between the germline ends.

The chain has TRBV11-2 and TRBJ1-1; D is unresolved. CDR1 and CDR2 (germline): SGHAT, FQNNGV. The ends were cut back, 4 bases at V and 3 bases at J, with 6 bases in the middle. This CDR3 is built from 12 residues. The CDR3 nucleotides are TGTGCCAGCAGCTCCACTCACACTGAAGCTTTCTTT. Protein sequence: CASSSTHTEAFF.

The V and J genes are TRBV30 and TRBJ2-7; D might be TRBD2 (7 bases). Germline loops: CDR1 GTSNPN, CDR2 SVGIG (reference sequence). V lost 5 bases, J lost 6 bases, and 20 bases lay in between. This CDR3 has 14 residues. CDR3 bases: TGTGCCTGGGGGAGGTCCCGGGGGGCGTCCGAGCAGTACTTC. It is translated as CAWGRSRGASEQYF.

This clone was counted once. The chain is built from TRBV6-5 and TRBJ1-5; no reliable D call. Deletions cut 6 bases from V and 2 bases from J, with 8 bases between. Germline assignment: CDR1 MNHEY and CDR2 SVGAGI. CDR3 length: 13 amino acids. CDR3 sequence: CASRVLGNQPQHF. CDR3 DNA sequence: TGTGCCAGCAGGGTACTCGGCAATCAGCCCCAGCATTTT.

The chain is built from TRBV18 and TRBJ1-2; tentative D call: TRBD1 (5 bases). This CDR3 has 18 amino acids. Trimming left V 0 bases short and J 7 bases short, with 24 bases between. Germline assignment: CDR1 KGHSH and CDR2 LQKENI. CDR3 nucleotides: TGTGCCAGCTCACCACCTTGGAGGGGTAGAGCCTTATCTACTGGCTACACCTTC. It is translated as CASSPPWRGRALSTGYTF.

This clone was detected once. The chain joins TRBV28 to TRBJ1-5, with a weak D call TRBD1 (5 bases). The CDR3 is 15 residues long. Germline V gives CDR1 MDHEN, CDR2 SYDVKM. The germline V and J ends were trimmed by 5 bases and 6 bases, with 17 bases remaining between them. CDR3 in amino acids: CASSTRDFVGQPQHF. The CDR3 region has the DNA TGTGCCAGCAGTACCCGGGACTTCGTGGGTCAGCCCCAGCATTTT. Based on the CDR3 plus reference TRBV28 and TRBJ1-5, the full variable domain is DVKVTQSSRYLVKRTGEKVFLECVQDMDHENMFWYRQDPGLGLRLIYFSYDVKMKEKGDIPEGYSVSREKKERFSLILESASTNQTSMYLCASSTRDFVGQPQHFGDGTRLSIL.